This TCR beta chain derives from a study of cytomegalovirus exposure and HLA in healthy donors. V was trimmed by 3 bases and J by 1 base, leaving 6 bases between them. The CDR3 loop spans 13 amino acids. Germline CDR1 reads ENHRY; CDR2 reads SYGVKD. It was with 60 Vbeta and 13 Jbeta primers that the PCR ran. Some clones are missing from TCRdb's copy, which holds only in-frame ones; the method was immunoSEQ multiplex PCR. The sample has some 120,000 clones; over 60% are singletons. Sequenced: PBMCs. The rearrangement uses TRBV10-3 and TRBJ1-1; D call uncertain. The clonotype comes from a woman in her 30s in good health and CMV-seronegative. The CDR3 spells CAISDRGNTEAFF. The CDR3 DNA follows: TGTGCCATCAGTGACCGGGGGAACACTGAAGCTTTCTTT.